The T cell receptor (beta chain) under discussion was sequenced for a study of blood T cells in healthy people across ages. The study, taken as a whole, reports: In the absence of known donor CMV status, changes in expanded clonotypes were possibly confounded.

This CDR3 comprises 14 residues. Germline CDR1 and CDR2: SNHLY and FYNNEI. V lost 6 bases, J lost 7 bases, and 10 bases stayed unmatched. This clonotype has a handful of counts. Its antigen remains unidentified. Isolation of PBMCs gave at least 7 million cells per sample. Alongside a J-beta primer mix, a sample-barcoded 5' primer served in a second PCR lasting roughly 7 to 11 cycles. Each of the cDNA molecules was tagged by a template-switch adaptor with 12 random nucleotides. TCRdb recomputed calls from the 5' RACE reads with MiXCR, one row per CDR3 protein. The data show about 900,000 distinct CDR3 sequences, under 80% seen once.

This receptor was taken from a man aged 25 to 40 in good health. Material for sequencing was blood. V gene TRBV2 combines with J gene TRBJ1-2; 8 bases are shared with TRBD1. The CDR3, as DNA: TGTGCCAGCAGGGACGACAGGGGAAGAAGTGGCTACACCTTC. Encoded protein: CASRDDRGRSGYTF. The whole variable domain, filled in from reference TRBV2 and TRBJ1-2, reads EPEVTQTPSHQVTQMGQEVILRCVPISNHLYFYWYRQILGQKVEFLVSFYNNEISEKSEIFDDQFSVERPDGSNFTLKIRSTKLEDSAMYFCASRDDRGRSGYTFGSGTRLTVV.